A selection of T cell receptor beta chains follows, all from one sample in a study of blood T cells in healthy people across ages. TCRdb re-derived calls from the 5' RACE reads in MiXCR, one entry per CDR3 protein. In the table there are 850,000 to 1,000,000 distinct CDR3 sequences, around 48% of which are singletons. The sequenced sample was blood. These receptor sequences come from a man aged 30 to 39 in good health. CDR3s include the opening cysteine and the closing phenylalanine or tryptophan. D genes are given only for firm matches. Expanded clones get a size class; other rows say once, few or many, or leave the size out.

D: .
V: TRBV5-1
size: .
J: TRBJ2-7
CDR3: CASSWAQDSPTYEQYF
DNA: TGCGCCAGCAGCTGGGCCCAGGACAGTCCGACCTACGAGCAGTACTTC

D: TRBD1
V: TRBV20-1
size: .
J: TRBJ1-1
CDR3: CSARGTENTEAFF
DNA: TGCAGTGCTAGGGGGACAGAGAACACTGAAGCTTTCTTT

D: .
V: TRBV27
size: .
J: TRBJ2-7
CDR3: CANRFGTNAYEQYF
DNA: TGTGCCAACAGATTCGGGACAAACGCCTACGAGCAGTACTTC

D: .
V: TRBV3-1
size: .
J: TRBJ2-7
CDR3: CASSSTRNEQYF
DNA: TGTGCCAGCAGCTCAACCCGGAACGAGCAGTACTTC

D: .
V: TRBV7-2
size: few
J: TRBJ2-1
CDR3: CASSLQGTWYNEQFF
DNA: TGTGCCAGCAGCCTACAGGGCACTTGGTACAATGAGCAGTTCTTC

D: .
V: TRBV12-3/TRBV12-4
size: few
J: TRBJ1-6
CDR3: CASSPQGSYSPLHF
DNA: TGTGCCAGCAGCCCCCAGGGAAGTTACTCACCCCTCCACTTT

D: .
V: TRBV5-1
size: few
J: TRBJ2-1
CDR3: CASSLGQLYNEQFF
DNA: TGCGCCAGCAGCTTGGGGCAGCTTTACAATGAGCAGTTCTTC

D: .
V: TRBV6-6
size: once
J: TRBJ2-7
CDR3: CASRVRDQHFYEQYF
DNA: TGTGCCAGCAGGGTCCGGGACCAACATTTCTACGAGCAGTACTTC

D: .
V: TRBV28
size: few
J: TRBJ2-3
CDR3: CASSLLTGTDTQYF
DNA: TGTGCCAGCAGTTTATTGACAGGCACAGATACGCAGTATTTT

D: .
V: TRBV12-3/TRBV12-4
size: .
J: TRBJ1-2
CDR3: CASSPRLAGDLDGYTF
DNA: TGTGCCAGCAGTCCTCGGTTAGCGGGGGATTTGGATGGCTACACCTTC

D: TRBD1
V: TRBV20-1
size: .
J: TRBJ1-2
CDR3: CSASDGGTGFSYTF
DNA: TGCAGTGCTAGCGACGGCGGGACAGGATTTAGCTACACCTTC

D: TRBD2
V: TRBV20-1
size: .
J: TRBJ2-3
CDR3: CSAFSGGLEDTQYF
DNA: TGCAGTGCTTTCTCGGGGGGGCTTGAAGATACGCAGTATTTT

D: .
V: TRBV21-1
size: .
J: TRBJ1-1
CDR3: CASSKLGSKNTEAFF
DNA: TGTGCCAGCAGCAAATTAGGGTCTAAGAACACTGAAGCTTTCTTT

D: TRBD1
V: TRBV9
size: .
J: TRBJ2-7
CDR3: CASSPLDRGNEQYF
DNA: TGTGCCAGCAGCCCATTGGACAGGGGGAACGAGCAGTACTTC

D: TRBD1
V: TRBV20-1
size: many
J: TRBJ1-2
CDR3: CSAGGAGGSDYGYTF
DNA: TGCAGTGCTGGAGGGGCAGGGGGGAGTGACTATGGCTACACCTTC

D: TRBD2
V: TRBV7-2
size: .
J: TRBJ2-3
CDR3: CASSLDKLAGMADTQYF
DNA: TGTGCCAGCAGCTTAGATAAGCTAGCGGGAATGGCAGATACGCAGTATTTT

D: TRBD2
V: TRBV28
size: few
J: TRBJ2-3
CDR3: CASSSATSGGARDTQYF
DNA: TGTGCCAGCAGTTCAGCGACTAGCGGGGGGGCGAGGGATACGCAGTATTTT

D: TRBD1
V: TRBV7-9
size: .
J: TRBJ2-1
CDR3: CASSDDRASSYNEQFF
DNA: TGTGCCAGCAGCGACGACAGGGCCTCCTCCTACAATGAGCAGTTCTTC

D: .
V: TRBV25-1
size: once
J: TRBJ2-1
CDR3: CASSGANEQFF
DNA: TGTGCCAGCAGTGGCGCGAATGAGCAGTTCTTC

D: .
V: TRBV4-2
size: .
J: TRBJ1-2
CDR3: CASSAPGGNNYGYTF
DNA: TGTGCCAGCAGCGCCCCCGGGGGCAACAACTATGGCTACACCTTC

D: .
V: TRBV12-5
size: .
J: TRBJ2-1
CDR3: CASGLDGGVDEQFF
DNA: TGTGCTAGTGGTTTGGACGGCGGGGTCGATGAGCAGTTCTTC

D: TRBD2
V: TRBV7-2
size: few
J: TRBJ2-7
CDR3: CASSLRTSGGYEQYF
DNA: TGTGCCAGCAGCCTTCGGACTAGCGGGGGTTACGAGCAGTACTTC

D: TRBD1
V: TRBV2
size: .
J: TRBJ2-7
CDR3: CASSPDRQGAYEQYF
DNA: TGTGCCAGCAGCCCCGACCGACAGGGGGCTTACGAGCAGTACTTC

D: .
V: TRBV4-3
size: many
J: TRBJ2-3
CDR3: CASSQEHPGSTDTQYF
DNA: TGCGCCAGCAGCCAAGAACACCCGGGGAGCACAGATACGCAGTATTTT

D: .
V: TRBV14
size: .
J: TRBJ1-1
CDR3: CASSPLGAGNTEAFF
DNA: TGTGCCAGCAGCCCATTAGGGGCCGGGAACACTGAAGCTTTCTTT

D: .
V: TRBV4-3
size: .
J: TRBJ2-7
CDR3: CASSQDWARDYEQYF
DNA: TGCGCCAGCAGCCAAGATTGGGCAAGAGACTACGAGCAGTACTTC

D: .
V: TRBV6-6
size: .
J: TRBJ1-6
CDR3: CASRGPDSVYNSPLHF
DNA: TGTGCCAGCAGAGGACCCGACTCAGTATATAATTCACCCCTCCACTTT

D: .
V: TRBV7-3
size: .
J: TRBJ2-6
CDR3: CASSLEASGANVLTF
DNA: TGTGCCAGCAGCTTAGAAGCCTCTGGGGCCAACGTCCTGACTTTC

D: .
V: TRBV7-9
size: many
J: TRBJ2-1
CDR3: CASRPPGRNNEQFF
DNA: TGTGCCAGCAGACCTCCGGGACGCAACAATGAGCAGTTCTTC

D: .
V: TRBV7-2
size: many
J: TRBJ1-1
CDR3: CASSLVAAKNTEAFF
DNA: TGTGCCAGCAGCTTAGTGGCAGCCAAGAACACTGAAGCTTTCTTT

D: TRBD1
V: TRBV27
size: once
J: TRBJ2-7
CDR3: CASSLRQGLSYEQYF
DNA: TGTGCCAGCAGTTTAAGACAGGGGTTATCCTACGAGCAGTACTTC

D: .
V: TRBV4-2
size: .
J: TRBJ1-2
CDR3: CASSQGYSQDGYTF
DNA: TGTGCCAGCAGCCAGGGGTACTCGCAGGATGGCTACACCTTC

D: .
V: TRBV18
size: .
J: TRBJ2-7
CDR3: CAGSPPRSVLGYEQYF
DNA: TGTGCCGGCTCACCACCGAGGTCAGTCCTAGGCTACGAGCAGTACTTC

D: TRBD1
V: TRBV29-1
size: few
J: TRBJ2-7
CDR3: CSVYRDRGRGYEQYF
DNA: TGCAGCGTGTACCGGGACAGGGGAAGGGGCTACGAGCAGTACTTC

D: TRBD1
V: TRBV6-1
size: .
J: TRBJ2-1
CDR3: CASSAGTGPNEQFF
DNA: TGTGCCAGCAGCGCCGGGACAGGCCCGAATGAGCAGTTCTTC

D: .
V: TRBV5-6
size: .
J: TRBJ2-3
CDR3: CASSVYGDTQYF
DNA: TGTGCCAGCAGCGTATACGGGGATACGCAGTATTTT

D: .
V: TRBV19
size: .
J: TRBJ2-1
CDR3: CASSIVAGGGYNNEQFF
DNA: TGTGCCAGTAGTATAGTAGCAGGGGGGGGATACAACAATGAGCAGTTCTTC

D: TRBD2
V: TRBV10-3
size: .
J: TRBJ2-1
CDR3: CAIPGLAGESYNEQFF
DNA: TGTGCCATTCCTGGACTAGCGGGGGAGTCCTACAATGAGCAGTTCTTC

D: TRBD1
V: TRBV10-3
size: .
J: TRBJ1-5
CDR3: CAISEGDRGRYQPQHF
DNA: TGTGCCATCAGTGAGGGCGACAGGGGTCGTTATCAGCCCCAGCATTTT